The present T cell receptor beta chain was sequenced within a study of T cells in Graves' hyperthyroidism and ophthalmopathy. RNA transcripts gave rise to amplified TCR beta CDR3 regions. First-round RT-PCR with HTBI primers amplified the TCR CDR3 region. TCRdb passed the multiplex PCR reads through MiXCR, listing each CDR3 protein once. The table lists 600,000 or so distinct CDR3 sequences, about 45% of them singletons, with about 8.2% in the top ten. In making diagnoses, clinical symptoms, serum thyroxine and TRAb, thyroid ultrasound and orbital computed tomography were all used. Study observations and caveats: Researchers report that a 13 V-J model separated ophthalmopathy from stable hyperthyroidism. In the blood, most expanded thyroid clonotypes above 0.001 appeared as well.

About this clonotype: Its antigen is not identified.

Losses at the gene ends were 5 bases for V and 7 bases for J; bases not matched to a gene: 6. The length of the CDR3 is 14 residues. CDR1 is SEHNR, CDR2 FQNEAQ, per germline (reference sequence). The chain couples TRBV7-9 to TRBJ1-1; TRBD1 agrees at 11 bases. The sequence came from a woman aged 18 to 35 with Graves' hyperthyroidism. The source material was peripheral blood or thyroid tissue (not recorded which). Written as DNA, the CDR3 is TGTGCCAGCAGCCACGGACAGGGGGCGGTTGAAGCTTTCTTT. Its translation is CASSHGQGAVEAFF.